These T cell receptor beta chains were read from a single sample in a study of shared clonotypes between healthy human individuals. Here immunoSEQ multiplex PCR was the method, and the copy in TCRdb shows in-frame clones only, minus some. The sample has around 940,000 clones, 76% seen once. Sequenced sample: memory CD4+ T cells sorted from blood. The source of these receptors is a man in his late teens or twenties in good health. The CDR3 runs from the conserved cysteine through the conserved F or W. The D gene is left open where the match is weak. Some rows have no size entry. The others give once, few or many, or a class for an expanded clone.

v_call	clone_size	j_call	d_call	cdr3_nt	cdr3_aa
TRBV19	once	TRBJ2-1	-	TGTGCCAGTAGTTTCGGACAGAGCCCTCAGCAGTTCTTC	CASSFGQSPQQFF
TRBV2	-	TRBJ2-7	-	TGTGCCAGCAGAACAGGGTCATTTTCCTACGAGCAGTACTTC	CASRTGSFSYEQYF
TRBV13	-	TRBJ2-5	-	TGTGCCAGCAGCCAGAGCTGGGGGGCCGTCCTTGGGACCCAGTACTTC	CASSQSWGAVLGTQYF
TRBV27	many	TRBJ2-5	TRBD2	TGTGCCAGCAGTTCCAAGCGGGGGTTCGGGACCCAGTACTTC	CASSSKRGFGTQYF
TRBV6-6	-	TRBJ2-7	-	TGTGCCAGCAGTTATCTGGGGGCGGGGGAGCAGTACTTC	CASSYLGAGEQYF
TRBV7-2	-	TRBJ2-3	-	TGTGCCAGCAGCTTACGTACCGTAGATACGCAGTATTTT	CASSLRTVDTQYF
TRBV5-4	-	TRBJ2-7	TRBD1	TGTGCCAGCAGCTTGCCCGGGACAGCCGCATACGAGCAGTACTTC	CASSLPGTAAYEQYF
TRBV30	-	TRBJ1-4	-	TGTGCCTGGAGAGCCTCAGGCAGGGCGAGGAATGAAAAACTGTTTTTT	CAWRASGRARNEKLFF
TRBV6-5	-	TRBJ2-7	-	TGTGCCAGCTCCTTACGGGGATTATTCTACGAGCAGTACTTC	CASSLRGLFYEQYF
TRBV28	-	TRBJ1-1	-	TGTGCCACCGTCCGGGGGGCAGACACTGAAGCTTTCTTT	CATVRGADTEAFF
TRBV6-5	-	TRBJ2-2	TRBD1	TGTGCCAGCAGTAGGGGGCCGGCCGGGGAGCTGTTTTTT	CASSRGPAGELFF
TRBV19	once	TRBJ2-2	TRBD1	TGTGCCAGTAGTATGGACGGGACAGGGTACGGGGAGCTGTTTTTT	CASSMDGTGYGELFF
TRBV5-4	few	TRBJ1-2	-	TGTGCCAGCAGCCGTTTGATCGTTGGGAACAACTATGGCTACACCTTC	CASSRLIVGNNYGYTF
TRBV5-4	few	TRBJ2-7	TRBD2	TGTGCCAGCAGCTTGGACCCGATAGCGGGATCCCCATACGAGCAGTACTTC	CASSLDPIAGSPYEQYF
TRBV6-5	-	TRBJ2-5	TRBD2	TGTGCCAGCAAGCGGGACGGCAAAGAGACCCAGTACTTC	CASKRDGKETQYF
TRBV10-3	-	TRBJ2-3	TRBD1	TGTGCCATCAGTGAGCCGGGACAGGGGACAGATACGCAGTATTTT	CAISEPGQGTDTQYF
TRBV30	-	TRBJ1-5	TRBD1	TGTGCCTGGAGTGTAGATAGACAGGGAGATGGGCCCCAGCATTTT	CAWSVDRQGDGPQHF
TRBV9	-	TRBJ1-6	-	TGTGCCAGCAGCTCCGAGATCAGCTCCTATAATTCACCCCTCCACTTT	CASSSEISSYNSPLHF
TRBV29-1	-	TRBJ2-5	TRBD2	TGCAGCGTTGGGAGGACTAGCGGGGGCCAAGAGACCCAGTACTTC	CSVGRTSGGQETQYF
TRBV11-3	-	TRBJ2-1	TRBD2	TGTGCCAGCAGCTTAGGGCTAGCGGGCTTCTACAATGAGCAGTTCTTC	CASSLGLAGFYNEQFF
TRBV5-5	-	TRBJ2-7	-	TGTGCCAGCAGCTCGCACCGACTGGAGGAGCAGTACTTC	CASSSHRLEEQYF
TRBV5-1	-	TRBJ1-4	-	TGCGCCAGCAGCTACGGGGATAATGAAAAACTGTTTTTT	CASSYGDNEKLFF
TRBV7-3	-	TRBJ1-6	-	TGTGCCAGCAGCTTAACTTCAGGTCCCGACTCACCCCTCCACTTT	CASSLTSGPDSPLHF
TRBV29-1	few	TRBJ2-5	-	TGCAGCGTTGCCGGGACTGGAGTCGAGACCCAGTACTTC	CSVAGTGVETQYF
TRBV10-1	few	TRBJ2-2	TRBD2	TGCGCCCGAATTAGGAATCGCACTAGCGGAGTGGGGGACACCGGGGAGCTGTTTTTT	CARIRNRTSGVGDTGELFF
TRBV4-1	-	TRBJ2-7	-	TGCGCCAGCAGCCCCGGGACCGGGGCGAAGATACTAACTAGCTCCTACGAGCAGTACTTC	CASSPGTGAKILTSSYEQYF
TRBV9	-	TRBJ2-4	-	TGTGCCAGCGGGGGAGTTGAGATAAACATTCAGTACTTC	CASGGVEINIQYF
TRBV6-1	-	TRBJ2-3	-	TGTGCCAGCAGAGAGAAAAGCACAGATACGCAGTATTTT	CASREKSTDTQYF
TRBV28	-	TRBJ2-5	TRBD2	TGTGCCAGCACCCTGGGGGGACTAGCGATCGAGACCCAGTACTTC	CASTLGGLAIETQYF
TRBV18	-	TRBJ1-1	-	TGTGCCAGCTCACCAGGACAGTTCCCCTCAGAAGCTTTCTTT	CASSPGQFPSEAFF
TRBV2	-	TRBJ2-3	-	TGTGCCAGCCGGAGGGGCGGTCCCGGGGTCACAGATACGCAGTATTTT	CASRRGGPGVTDTQYF
TRBV18	-	TRBJ2-7	-	TGTGCCAGCTCCCAGGGGGGTGGATCCTACGAGCAGTACTTC	CASSQGGGSYEQYF
TRBV6-5	few	TRBJ1-1	-	TGTGCCAGCAGTAGGCGGCCCTGGGGCACTGAAGCTTTCTTT	CASSRRPWGTEAFF
TRBV5-6	-	TRBJ2-2	-	TGTGCCAGCAGCGCGGGGTTCACCGGGGAGCTGTTTTTT	CASSAGFTGELFF
TRBV7-2	-	TRBJ1-1	-	TGTGCCAGCAGTTACCAGGGGCTAGGCGCTTTCTTT	CASSYQGLGAFF
TRBV30	-	TRBJ1-2	TRBD1	TGTGCCTGGGCCGGACAGGGTAGCTTTGGTGGCTACACCTTC	CAWAGQGSFGGYTF